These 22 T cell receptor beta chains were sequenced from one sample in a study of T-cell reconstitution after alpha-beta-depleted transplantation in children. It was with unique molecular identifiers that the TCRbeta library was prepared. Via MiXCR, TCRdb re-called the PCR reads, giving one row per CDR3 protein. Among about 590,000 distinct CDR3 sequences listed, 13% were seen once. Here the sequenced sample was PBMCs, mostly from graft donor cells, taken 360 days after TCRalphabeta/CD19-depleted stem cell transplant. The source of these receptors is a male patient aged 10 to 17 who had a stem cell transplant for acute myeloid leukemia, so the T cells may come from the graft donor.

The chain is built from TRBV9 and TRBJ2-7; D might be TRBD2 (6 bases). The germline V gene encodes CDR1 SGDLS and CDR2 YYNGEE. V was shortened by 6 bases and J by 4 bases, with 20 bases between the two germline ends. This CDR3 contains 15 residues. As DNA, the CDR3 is TGTGCCAGCACCCAATGCGGGATAGATTTGTACGAGCAGTACTTC. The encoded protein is CASTQCGIDLYEQYF. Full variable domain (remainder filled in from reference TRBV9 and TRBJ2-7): DSGVTQTPKHLITATGQRVTLRCSPRSGDLSVYWYQQSLDQGLQFLIQYYNGEERAKGNILERFSAQQFPDLHSELNLSSLELGDSALYFCASTQCGIDLYEQYFGPGTRLTVT.

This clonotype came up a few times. The CDR3 sequence is CASSLAWRDGNTIYF. The CDR3 DNA is TGCGCCAGCAGCTTGGCCTGGAGGGACGGAAACACCATATATTTT. V is TRBV5-1 and J is TRBJ1-3; the D gene is possibly TRBD1 (5 bases). This CDR3 region has 15 residues. Germline V CDR1 and CDR2: SGHRS, YFSETQ. Trimming pared 0 bases from V and 4 bases from J, leaving 11 bases between.

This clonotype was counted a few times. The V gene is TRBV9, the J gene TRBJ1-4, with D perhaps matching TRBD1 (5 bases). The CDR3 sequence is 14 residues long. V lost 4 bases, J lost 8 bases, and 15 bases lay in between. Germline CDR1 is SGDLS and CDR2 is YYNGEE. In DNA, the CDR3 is TGTGCCAGCAGCTCACGTTCGGGGGAAGAAAAACTGTTTTTT. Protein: CASSSRSGEEKLFF.

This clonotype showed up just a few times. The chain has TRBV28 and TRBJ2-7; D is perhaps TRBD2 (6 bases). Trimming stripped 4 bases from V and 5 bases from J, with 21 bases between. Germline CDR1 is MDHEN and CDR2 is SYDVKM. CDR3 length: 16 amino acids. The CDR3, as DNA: TGTGCCAGCAGTTCCGTGGGGGGAGGAGGGCCTGACGAGCAGTACTTC. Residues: CASSSVGGGGPDEQYF.

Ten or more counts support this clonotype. Written as DNA, the CDR3 is TGCGCCAGCAGCTTGGCCGGAGAAAAACTGTTTTTT. Translated: CASSLAGEKLFF. The chain employs TRBV5-1 and TRBJ1-4, with D uncertain. The V gene's germline CDR1 is SGHRS and CDR2 YFSETQ. This CDR3 comprises 12 residues. Trimming took 0 bases from V and 8 from J, leaving 5 bases between them.

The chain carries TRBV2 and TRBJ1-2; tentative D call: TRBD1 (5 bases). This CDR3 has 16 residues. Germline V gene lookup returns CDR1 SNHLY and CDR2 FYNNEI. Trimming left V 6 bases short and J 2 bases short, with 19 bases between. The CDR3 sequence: CASRIARGGLNYGYTF. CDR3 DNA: TGTGCCAGCAGGATAGCCCGCGGGGGACTGAACTATGGCTACACCTTC.

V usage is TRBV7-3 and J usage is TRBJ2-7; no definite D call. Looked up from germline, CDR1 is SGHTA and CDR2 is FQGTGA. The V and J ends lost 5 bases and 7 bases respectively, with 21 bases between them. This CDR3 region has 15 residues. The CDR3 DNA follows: TGTGCCAGCAGCGACCCCTCAGTAGGCAGCTGGGAGCAGTACTTC. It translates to CASSDPSVGSWEQYF.

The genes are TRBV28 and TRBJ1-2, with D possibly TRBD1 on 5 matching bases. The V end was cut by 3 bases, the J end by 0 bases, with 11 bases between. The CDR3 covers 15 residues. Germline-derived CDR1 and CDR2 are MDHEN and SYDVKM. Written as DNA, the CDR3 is TGTGCCAGCAGTTTCAGGGACGGTTCTAACTATGGCTACACCTTC. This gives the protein CASSFRDGSNYGYTF.

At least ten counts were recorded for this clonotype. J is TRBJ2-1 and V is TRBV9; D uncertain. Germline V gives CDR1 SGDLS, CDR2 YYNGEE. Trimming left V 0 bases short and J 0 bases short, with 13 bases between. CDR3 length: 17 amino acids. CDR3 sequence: CASSVAGTLSSYNEQFF. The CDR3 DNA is TGTGCCAGCAGCGTAGCTGGTACCCTGAGCTCCTACAATGAGCAGTTCTTC. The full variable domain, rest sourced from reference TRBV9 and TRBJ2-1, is DSGVTQTPKHLITATGQRVTLRCSPRSGDLSVYWYQQSLDQGLQFLIQYYNGEERAKGNILERFSAQQFPDLHSELNLSSLELGDSALYFCASSVAGTLSSYNEQFFGPGTRLTVL.

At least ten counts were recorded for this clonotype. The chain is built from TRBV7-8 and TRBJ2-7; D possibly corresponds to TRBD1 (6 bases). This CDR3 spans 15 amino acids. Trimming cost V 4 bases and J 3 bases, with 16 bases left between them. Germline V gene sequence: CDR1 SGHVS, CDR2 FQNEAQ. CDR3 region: CASSSPYRAGYEQYF. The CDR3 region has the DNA TGTGCCAGCAGCTCACCCTACAGGGCCGGCTACGAGCAGTACTTC.

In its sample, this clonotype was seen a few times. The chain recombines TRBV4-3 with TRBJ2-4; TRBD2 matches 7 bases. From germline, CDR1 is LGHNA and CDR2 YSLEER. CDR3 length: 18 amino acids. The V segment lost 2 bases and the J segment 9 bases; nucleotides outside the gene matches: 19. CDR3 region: CASSQRPGAGVTCRIQYF. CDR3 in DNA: TGCGCCAGCAGCCAACGTCCTGGGGCGGGAGTAACTTGCCGCATTCAGTACTTC.

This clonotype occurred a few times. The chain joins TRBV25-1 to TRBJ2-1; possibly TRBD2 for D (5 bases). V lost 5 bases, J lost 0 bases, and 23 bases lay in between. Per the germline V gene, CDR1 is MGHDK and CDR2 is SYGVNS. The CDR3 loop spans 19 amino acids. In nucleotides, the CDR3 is TGTGCCAGCAGTACCTTGTGGGCCGCTAGCTCTAACTCCTACAATGAGCAGTTCTTC. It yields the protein CASSTLWAASSNSYNEQFF.

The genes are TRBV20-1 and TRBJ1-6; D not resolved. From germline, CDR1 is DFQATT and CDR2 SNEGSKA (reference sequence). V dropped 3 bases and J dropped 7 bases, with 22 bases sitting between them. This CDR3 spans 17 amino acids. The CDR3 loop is CSASISVFHTSNSPLHF. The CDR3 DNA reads TGCAGTGCTAGTATCTCCGTCTTTCACACCTCCAATTCACCCCTCCACTTT.

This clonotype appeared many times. The DNA for the CDR3 is TGCAGTGCTTCGCCCGGCTCGTCCTACGAGCAGTACTTC. This translates into CSASPGSSYEQYF. The chain links TRBV20-1 to TRBJ2-7; D unresolved. Trimming took off 5 bases at V and 1 base at J, with 12 bases between the two ends. Germline CDR1 reads DFQATT; CDR2 reads SNEGSKA (reference sequence). This CDR3 comprises 13 residues.

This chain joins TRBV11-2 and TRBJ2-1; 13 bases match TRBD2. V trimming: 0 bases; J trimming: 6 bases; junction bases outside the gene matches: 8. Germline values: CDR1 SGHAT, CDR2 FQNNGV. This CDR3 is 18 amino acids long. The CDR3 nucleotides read TGTGCCAGCAGCTTAGAACTAGCGGGAGGGCCCGACGTCAATGAGCAGTTCTTC. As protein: CASSLELAGGPDVNEQFF. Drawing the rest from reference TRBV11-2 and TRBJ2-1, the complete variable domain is EAGVAQSPRYKIIEKRQSVAFWCNPISGHATLYWYQQILGQGPKLLIQFQNNGVVDDSQLPKDRFSAERLKGVDSTLKIQPAKLEDSAVYLCASSLELAGGPDVNEQFFGPGTRLTVL.

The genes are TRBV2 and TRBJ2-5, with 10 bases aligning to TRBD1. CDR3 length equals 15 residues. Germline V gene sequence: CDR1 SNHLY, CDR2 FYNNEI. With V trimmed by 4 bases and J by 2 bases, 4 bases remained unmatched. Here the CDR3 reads CASSGDRGHQETQYF. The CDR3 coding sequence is TGTGCCAGCAGTGGGGACAGGGGTCATCAAGAGACCCAGTACTTC.

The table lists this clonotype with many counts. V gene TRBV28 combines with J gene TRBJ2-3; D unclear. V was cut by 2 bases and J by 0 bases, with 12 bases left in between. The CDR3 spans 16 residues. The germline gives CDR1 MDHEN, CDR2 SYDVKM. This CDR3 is CASSLLGGPSTDTQYF. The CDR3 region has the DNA TGTGCCAGCAGTTTACTAGGCGGACCTAGCACAGATACGCAGTATTTT.

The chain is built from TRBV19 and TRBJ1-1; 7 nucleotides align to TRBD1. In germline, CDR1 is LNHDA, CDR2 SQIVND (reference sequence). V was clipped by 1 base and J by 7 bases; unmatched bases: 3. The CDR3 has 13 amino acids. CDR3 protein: CASSIVGDSEAFF. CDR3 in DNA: TGTGCCAGTAGTATAGTCGGGGACAGTGAAGCTTTCTTT. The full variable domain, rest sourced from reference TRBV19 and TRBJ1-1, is DGGITQSPKYLFRKEGQNVTLSCEQNLNHDAMYWYRQDPGQGLRLIYYSQIVNDFQKGDIAEGYSVSREKKESFPLTVTSAQKNPTAFYLCASSIVGDSEAFFGQGTRLTVV.

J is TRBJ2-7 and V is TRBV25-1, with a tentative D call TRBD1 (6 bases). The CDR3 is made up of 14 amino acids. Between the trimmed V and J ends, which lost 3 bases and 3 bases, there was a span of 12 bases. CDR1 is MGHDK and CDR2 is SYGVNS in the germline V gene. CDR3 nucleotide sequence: TGTGCCAGCAGTGATAACAGGGCTGTCTACGAGCAGTACTTC. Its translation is CASSDNRAVYEQYF.

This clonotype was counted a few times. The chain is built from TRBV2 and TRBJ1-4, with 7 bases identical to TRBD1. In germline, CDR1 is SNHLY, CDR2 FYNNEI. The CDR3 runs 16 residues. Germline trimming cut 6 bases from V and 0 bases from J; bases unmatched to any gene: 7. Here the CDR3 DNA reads TGTGCCAGCAGCGGACGGGACAGAGCAACTAATGAAAAACTGTTTTTT. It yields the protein CASSGRDRATNEKLFF.

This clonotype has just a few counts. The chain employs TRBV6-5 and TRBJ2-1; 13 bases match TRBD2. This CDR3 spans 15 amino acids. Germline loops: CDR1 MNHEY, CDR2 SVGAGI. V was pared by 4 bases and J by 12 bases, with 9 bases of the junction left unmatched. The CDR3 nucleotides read TGTGCCAGCAGTTCCGGGACTAGCGGGGAGTTTAGGCAGTTCTTC. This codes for CASSSGTSGEFRQFF.

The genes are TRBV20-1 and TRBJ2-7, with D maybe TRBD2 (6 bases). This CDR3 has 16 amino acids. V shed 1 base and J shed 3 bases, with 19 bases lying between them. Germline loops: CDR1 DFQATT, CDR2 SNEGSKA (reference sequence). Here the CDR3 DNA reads TGCAGTGCTAGAGGGGGGGATTGGACCTTGAACTACGAGCAGTACTTC. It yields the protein CSARGGDWTLNYEQYF.